One and the same sample provided the 4 T cell receptor beta chains below, sequenced in a study of T cell clonality in common variable immunodeficiency. The data were produced by immunoSEQ multiplex PCR, yet TCRdb's version contains in-frame clones alone and is incomplete. The sample yields about 28,000 clones, without any singletons. No antigens are known for them. Whole-study findings and limits: Reportedly, TCR beta sequences from common variable immunodeficiency showed fewer deletions and N-nucleotide insertions.

The material sequenced was peripheral blood mononuclear cells. The receptors here all came from a human donor with common variable immunodeficiency.

To note about this clone: The read ends 3 residues shy of where the CDR3 ends; the end is completed using the germline J gene. The chain uses TRBV18 and TRBJ1-2, with TRBD1 matching over 7 bases. The CDR3 consists of 14 residues. CDR1 is KGHSH and CDR2 is LQKENI in the germline V gene. The sequenced CDR3 bases are TGTGCCAGCTCACCACCAAAGGGGGCGAGGGGC. As protein: CASSPPKGARG. In full, the CDR3 is CASSPPKGARGYTF.

This clone was found a few times. The read ends 3 residues shy of where the CDR3 ends; the end is completed using the germline J gene. The chain couples TRBV30 to TRBJ1-2; TRBD1 agrees at 10 bases. Germline assignment: CDR1 GTSNPN and CDR2 SVGIG (reference sequence). The V and J ends lost 4 bases and 5 bases, in that order; junction bases with no gene match: 4. The CDR3 runs 13 residues. The covered CDR3 bases are TGTGCCTGGACGGACAGGGGGAGTTATGGC. The encoded protein is CAWTDRGSYG. The full CDR3 is CAWTDRGSYGYTF.

This clone was seen many times. The read terminates 3 residues before the CDR3 end, so the remaining end is supplied by the germline J gene. The chain links TRBV20-1 to TRBJ2-1; 8 bases match TRBD1. Unmatched junction bases numbered 9, after V lost 2 bases and J lost 6 bases. CDR3 size: 15 residues. In germline, CDR1 is DFQATT, CDR2 SNEGSKA (reference sequence). CDR3 region: CSARPGGELGNEQFF. Incomplete CDR3 DNA: TGCAGTGCTAGACCAGGGGGCGAATTAGGCAATGAG.

Many counts were recorded for this clone. The CDR3 extends 3 residues past the end of the read, so its final part is completed from the germline J gene. The chain is built from TRBV18 and TRBJ2-1, with 9 positions matching TRBD1. The germline CDR1 and CDR2 sequences are KGHSH and LQKENI. V lost 0 bases, J lost 4 bases, and 1 base stayed unmatched. The CDR3 loop spans 15 amino acids. The CDR3 loop reads CASSPPDRGYNEQFF. Incomplete CDR3 DNA: TGTGCCAGCTCACCACCGGACAGGGGATACAATGAG.